These 19 T cell receptor beta chains originate from one sample sequenced in a study of shared clonotypes between healthy human individuals. Sequenced by immunoSEQ multiplex PCR; TCRdb stores in-frame clones only, minus some. This table has over a million clones, around 82% appearing once. Sequencing was done on a sample of memory CD4+ T cells from PBMCs. Described subset: CD45RA-negative fraction. All receptors come from a man between 18 and 35 years old in good health. Some clones in this sample may be carry-over from other donors' samples.

About this clone itself: Possible read error: a much larger clone is one base away. V and J are TRBV20-1 and TRBJ2-7, with D unclear. CDR1 DFQATT and CDR2 SNEGSKA come from the germline V gene (reference sequence). The CDR3 spans 10 residues. CDR3 protein: CSASSNERYF. CDR3 coding DNA: TGCAGTGCTAGCTCCAACGAGCGGTACTTC.

The chain employs TRBV9 and TRBJ2-1; D ambiguous. Trimming removed 0 bases from V and 5 bases from J, with 12 bases in between. From germline, CDR1 is SGDLS and CDR2 YYNGEE. This CDR3 contains 15 residues. The CDR3 sequence is CASSVGLLQNNEQFF. The CDR3 nucleotides are TGTGCCAGCAGCGTAGGACTTCTACAAAACAATGAGCAGTTCTTC.

The chain joins TRBV7-9 to TRBJ2-1, with 10 nucleotides matching TRBD2. This CDR3 comprises 14 residues. In germline, CDR1 is SEHNR, CDR2 FQNEAQ (reference sequence). Trimming at V came to 3 bases and at J to 15 bases, leaving 11 bases not matched to a gene. In nucleotides, the CDR3 is TGTGCCAGCAGCTTTACGAACTTAGCGGGAGGATGGTTCTTC. It translates to CASSFTNLAGGWFF.

This chain links TRBV4-2 with TRBJ1-5; D is unresolved. Per germline, CDR1 LGHNA and CDR2 YNFKEQ. Trimming pared 0 bases from V and 7 bases from J, leaving 7 bases between. The CDR3 has 13 amino acids. The CDR3 DNA is TGTGCCAGCAGCCAAGATAAGCACCAGCCCCAGCATTTT. It codes for CASSQDKHQPQHF.

The chain uses TRBV27 and TRBJ1-5, with TRBD1 as a possible D gene (6 bases). CDR1 and CDR2 (germline): MNHEY, SMNVEV (reference sequence). V lost 3 bases and J lost 3, with 15 bases in between. This CDR3 comprises 16 residues. The CDR3 nucleotides read TGTGCCAGCAGTTTCTCGGGGGGGGGCCCCAATCAGCCCCAGCATTTT. It is translated as CASSFSGGGPNQPQHF.

This chain joins TRBV28 and TRBJ1-4; D remains unclear. Germline CDR1 and CDR2: MDHEN and SYDVKM. Trimming left V 3 bases short and J 11 bases short, with 13 bases between. This CDR3 region has 13 residues. The CDR3 loop is CASSLGGIKKLFF. In DNA form, the CDR3 reads TGTGCCAGCAGTTTGGGAGGGATTAAGAAACTGTTTTTT.

The J gene is TRBJ2-7, the V gene TRBV2; D may be TRBD1 or TRBD2 (5 bases each). V lost 8 bases to trimming and J lost 7 bases, with 18 bases between them. The CDR3 runs to 13 residues. The V gene's germline CDR1 is SNHLY and CDR2 FYNNEI. CDR3 residues: CASFRAPEGEQYF. Here the CDR3 DNA reads TGTGCCAGCTTCCGGGCCCCTGAGGGGGAGCAGTACTTC.

The chain combines TRBV9 with TRBJ2-7; TRBD2 matches 9 bases. This CDR3 is built from 15 residues. The trim removed 0 bases at V and 2 bases at J, leaving 3 bases unmatched. Germline CDR1 reads SGDLS; CDR2 reads YYNGEE. The CDR3 DNA reads as TGTGCCAGCAGCGTAGGGTCTAGCGGGACCTACGAGCAGTACTTC. This encodes CASSVGSSGTYEQYF.

The CDR3 sequence: CASSPNRAATNEKLFF. CDR3 coding DNA: TGTGCCAGCTCACCAAACAGGGCCGCAACTAATGAAAAACTGTTTTTT. The chain uses TRBV18 and TRBJ1-4, with D possibly being TRBD1 (6 bases). In germline, CDR1 is KGHSH, CDR2 LQKENI. The CDR3 runs 16 residues. V shed 2 bases and J shed 0 bases, with 10 bases lying between them.

J is TRBJ2-5 and V is TRBV7-9; D possibly corresponds to TRBD2 (6 bases). V lost 5 bases to trimming and J lost 1 base, with 20 bases between them. Looked up from germline, CDR1 is SEHNR and CDR2 is FQNEAQ (reference sequence). The CDR3 is made up of 17 amino acids. CDR3 in amino acids: CASSGPGSQGPQETQYF. The CDR3 region has the DNA TGTGCCAGCAGCGGCCCCGGGAGTCAGGGCCCCCAAGAGACCCAGTACTTC.

The CDR3 protein is CASSSLAGGQSYEQYF. CDR3 DNA sequence: TGTGCCAGCAGCTCTCTAGCGGGAGGGCAGTCCTACGAGCAGTACTTC. The genes are TRBV11-2 and TRBJ2-7; 12 nucleotides match TRBD2. The length of the CDR3 is 16 residues. Germline CDR1 reads SGHAT; CDR2 reads FQNNGV. The V and J ends lost 4 bases and 1 base, in that order; junction bases with no gene match: 5.

In its sample, this clone was seen a few times. J is TRBJ1-2 and V is TRBV5-1; D is possibly TRBD1 (6 bases). Germline assignment: CDR1 SGHRS and CDR2 YFSETQ. Deletions cut 2 bases from V and 3 bases from J, with 14 bases between. The CDR3 loop spans 15 amino acids. CDR3 loop: CASSLRRGTDYGYTF. The DNA of the CDR3 is TGCGCCAGCAGCTTACGTAGGGGGACGGACTATGGCTACACCTTC.

The chain joins TRBV7-3 to TRBJ2-2, with 8 bases identical to TRBD1. With V trimmed by 8 bases and J by 1 base, 6 bases remained unmatched. The CDR3 spans 15 residues. Germline-derived CDR1 and CDR2 are SGHTA and FQGTGA. The CDR3 DNA sequence: TGTGCCAGCTCCGGACAGGGTGGGAACACCGGGGAGCTGTTTTTT. This encodes CASSGQGGNTGELFF.

The J gene is TRBJ1-2, the V gene TRBV6-1; 7 bases map to TRBD1. The V and J ends lost 5 bases and 4 bases, in that order; junction bases with no gene match: 7. CDR1 and CDR2 from the germline V gene are MNHNS and SASEGT. The CDR3 has 14 amino acids. The CDR3 loop is CASSQGGVGYGYTF. The CDR3 nucleotides read TGTGCCAGCAGTCAGGGGGGGGTTGGCTATGGCTACACCTTC.

This clone was detected only a few times. This sequence joins TRBV14 and TRBJ2-5; TRBD1 agrees at 8 bases. This CDR3 has 13 amino acids. Germline V gene data show CDR1 as SGHDN and CDR2 as FVKESK. The ends lost 6 bases at V and 5 bases at J; junction bases unmatched: 5. CDR3 protein: CASRRRGQETQYF. The CDR3, as DNA: TGTGCCAGCAGACGCAGGGGGCAGGAGACCCAGTACTTC.

This chain joins TRBV10-1 and TRBJ2-7, with D possibly matching TRBD2 (5 bases). Between the trimmed V and J ends, which lost 3 bases and 6 bases, there was a span of 12 bases. Germline CDR1 is WNHNN and CDR2 is SYGVQD (reference sequence). The CDR3 sequence is 13 residues long. The CDR3 is CASSDLASSEQYF. In DNA form, the CDR3 reads TGCGCCAGCAGTGACCTAGCATCGTCCGAGCAGTACTTC.

The CDR3 protein is CASRPDTNQPQHF. The CDR3, as DNA: TGTGCCAGCAGGCCGGACACCAATCAGCCCCAGCATTTT. This chain links TRBV2 with TRBJ1-5, with D possibly being TRBD1 (5 bases). The length of the CDR3 is 13 residues. The germline gives CDR1 SNHLY, CDR2 FYNNEI. V lost 6 bases and J lost 3, with 9 bases in between.

The rearrangement links TRBV9 to TRBJ2-3; the match to TRBD2 covers 10 bases. V was clipped by 4 bases and J by 5 bases; unmatched bases: 4. The CDR3 loop spans 14 amino acids. Germline V gene lookup returns CDR1 SGDLS and CDR2 YYNGEE. CDR3 bases: TGTGCCAGCAGCCCAAGCGGGAGGGGAGATACGCAGTATTTT. Its translation: CASSPSGRGDTQYF. The full variable domain, completed using reference TRBV9 and TRBJ2-3, is DSGVTQTPKHLITATGQRVTLRCSPRSGDLSVYWYQQSLDQGLQFLIQYYNGEERAKGNILERFSAQQFPDLHSELNLSSLELGDSALYFCASSPSGRGDTQYFGPGTRLTVL.

This clone was seen only once. The chain has TRBV2 and TRBJ2-2; tentatively, D is TRBD1 or TRBD2 (5 bases each). Germline loops: CDR1 SNHLY, CDR2 FYNNEI. The CDR3 loop spans 15 amino acids. V lost 3 bases and J 3 bases, leaving 11 bases between the germline ends. For the CDR3, the DNA is TGTGCCAGCAGTGATTTGAGGGGAGACACCGGGGAGCTGTTTTTT. This sequence encodes CASSDLRGDTGELFF. Full variable domain (outside the CDR3, taken from reference TRBV2 and TRBJ2-2): EPEVTQTPSHQVTQMGQEVILRCVPISNHLYFYWYRQILGQKVEFLVSFYNNEISEKSEIFDDQFSVERPDGSNFTLKIRSTKLEDSAMYFCASSDLRGDTGELFFGEGSRLTVL.